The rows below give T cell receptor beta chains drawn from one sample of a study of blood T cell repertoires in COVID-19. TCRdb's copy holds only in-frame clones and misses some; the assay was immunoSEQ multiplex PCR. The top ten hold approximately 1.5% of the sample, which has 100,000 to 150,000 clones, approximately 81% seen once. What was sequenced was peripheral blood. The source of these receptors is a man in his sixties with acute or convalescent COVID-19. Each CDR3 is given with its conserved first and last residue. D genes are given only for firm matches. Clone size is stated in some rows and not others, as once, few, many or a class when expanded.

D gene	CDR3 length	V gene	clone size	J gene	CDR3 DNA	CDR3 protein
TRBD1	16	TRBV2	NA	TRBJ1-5	TGTGCCAGCAGTGAAGCGAGGGACAGGGCGGATCAGCCCCAGCATTTT	CASSEARDRADQPQHF
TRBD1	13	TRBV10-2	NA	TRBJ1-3	TGCGCCAGCAGAGGACAGGGTGAAAACACCATATATTTT	CASRGQGENTIYF
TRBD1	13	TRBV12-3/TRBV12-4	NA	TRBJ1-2	TGTGCCAGCAGGGGACAGTCCTTCTATGGCTACACCTTC	CASRGQSFYGYTF
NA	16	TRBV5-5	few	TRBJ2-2	TGTGCCAGCAGCTTTCTAGCACCCACGAACACCGGGGAGCTGTTTTTT	CASSFLAPTNTGELFF
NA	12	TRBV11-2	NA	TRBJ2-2	TGTGCCAGCAGCTTAATTCGCGGGGAGCTGTTTTTT	CASSLIRGELFF
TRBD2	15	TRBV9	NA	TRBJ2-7	TGTGCCAGCAGCGTCGATGCGGGAGAAGTCGACGAGCAGTACTTC	CASSVDAGEVDEQYF
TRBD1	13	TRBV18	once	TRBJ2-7	TGTGCCAGCTCACCGGGACAGTCCTACGAGCAGTACTTC	CASSPGQSYEQYF
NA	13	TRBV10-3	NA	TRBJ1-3	TGTGCCATCAGTGGAGGCCGAGCGGACACCATATATTTT	CAISGGRADTIYF
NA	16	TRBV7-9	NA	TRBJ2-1	TGTGCCAGCAGCTCACTGGGGCGGACAACCTACAATGAGCAGTTCTTC	CASSSLGRTTYNEQFF
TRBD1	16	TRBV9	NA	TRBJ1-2	TGTGCCAGCAGCGGATCGGGACAGGGGATAAACTATGGCTACACCTTC	CASSGSGQGINYGYTF
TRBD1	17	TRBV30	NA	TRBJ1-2	TGTGCCTGGAGCGCCACACTTACAGGGGAGGCTACCTATGGCTACACCTTC	CAWSATLTGEATYGYTF
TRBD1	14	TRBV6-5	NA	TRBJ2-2	TGTGCCAGCACCCGGACAGGGTTCACCGGGGAGCTGTTTTTT	CASTRTGFTGELFF
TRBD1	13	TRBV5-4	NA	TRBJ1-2	TGTGCCACCAGTAGTCAGGGGGGTGGCGGCTACACCTTC	CATSSQGGGGYTF
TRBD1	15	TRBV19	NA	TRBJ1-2	TGTGCCAGTAGTGTAAACCGCCAGGGGGCGAGTGGCTACACCTTC	CASSVNRQGASGYTF
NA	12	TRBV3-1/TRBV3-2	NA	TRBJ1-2	TGTGCCAGCAGCGCAGGACAACGCGGCTACACCTTC	CASSAGQRGYTF
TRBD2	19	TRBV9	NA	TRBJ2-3	TGTGCCAGCAGCCCAGGGCTGCTAGCGGGAGGTACGAGGGCAGATACGCAGTATTTT	CASSPGLLAGGTRADTQYF
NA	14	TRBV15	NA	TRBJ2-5	TGTGCCACCAGCAGAGATCTAGTACAAGAGACCCAGTACTTC	CATSRDLVQETQYF
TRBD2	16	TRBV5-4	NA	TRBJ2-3	TGTGCCAGCAGCTGGGGGGGAGCGGGGTTGACAGATACGCAGTATTTT	CASSWGGAGLTDTQYF
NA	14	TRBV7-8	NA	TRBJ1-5	TGTGCCAGCAGCCCCGGGGGGGTCAATCAGCCCCAGCATTTT	CASSPGGVNQPQHF
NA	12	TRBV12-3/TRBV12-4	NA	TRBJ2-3	TGTGCCAGCAGTCCGGAGGGGGATACGCAGTATTTT	CASSPEGDTQYF
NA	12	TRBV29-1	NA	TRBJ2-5	TGCAGCGTCCGGGGAGTTGGAGAGACCCAGTACTTC	CSVRGVGETQYF
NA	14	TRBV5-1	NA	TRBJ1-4	TGCGCCAGCAGCTTAGGGGGAGAGGGAGAAAAACTGTTTTTT	CASSLGGEGEKLFF
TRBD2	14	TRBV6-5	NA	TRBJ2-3	TGTGCCAGCAGTTCCGGGACTACCACAGATACGCAGTATTTT	CASSSGTTTDTQYF
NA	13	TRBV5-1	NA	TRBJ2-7	TGCGCCAGCAGCCCGGGGATTGACTACGAGCAGTACTTC	CASSPGIDYEQYF
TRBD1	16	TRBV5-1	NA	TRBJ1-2	TGCGCCAGCAGCTCCTCAATGACAGGGGCCGGCTATGGCTACACCTTC	CASSSSMTGAGYGYTF
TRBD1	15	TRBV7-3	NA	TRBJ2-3	TGTGCCAGCAGCCGCTCAGGGGGCTCGATAGATACGCAGTATTTT	CASSRSGGSIDTQYF
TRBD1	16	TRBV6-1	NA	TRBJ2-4	TGTGCCAGCAGTGACGGACAGGGGGCAGCCAAAAACATTCAGTACTTC	CASSDGQGAAKNIQYF
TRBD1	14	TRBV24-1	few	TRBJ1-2	TGTGCCACCATTCCGGGACAGGGGTGGAATGGCTACACCTTC	CATIPGQGWNGYTF
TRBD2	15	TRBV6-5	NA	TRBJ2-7	TGTGCCAGCAGCCTACGGGGGACTAGCGACTACGAGCAGTACTTC	CASSLRGTSDYEQYF
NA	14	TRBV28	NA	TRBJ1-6	TGTGCCAGCAGTTCTGGGGGGGATAATTCACCCCTCCACTTT	CASSSGGDNSPLHF
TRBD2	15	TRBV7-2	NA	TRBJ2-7	TGTGCCAGCAAGTTCCTAGCGGGAGTCTCCTACGAGCAGTACTTC	CASKFLAGVSYEQYF
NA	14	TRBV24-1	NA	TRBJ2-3	TGTGCCACCACGGCGGCAGAGCGCGCAGATACGCAGTATTTT	CATTAAERADTQYF
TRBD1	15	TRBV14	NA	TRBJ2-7	TGTGCCAGCAGCCAAGGGACAGGGGCGAACTACGAGCAGTACTTC	CASSQGTGANYEQYF
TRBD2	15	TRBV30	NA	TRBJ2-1	TGTGCCTGGATTAGCGGGGGGGCCTCCTACAATGAGCAGTTCTTC	CAWISGGASYNEQFF
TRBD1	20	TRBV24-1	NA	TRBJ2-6	TGTGCCACCAGTGATCCAAATCCGACAGGGGTGGGCTCTGGGGCCAACGTCCTGACTTTC	CATSDPNPTGVGSGANVLTF
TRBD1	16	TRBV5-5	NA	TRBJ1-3	TGTGCCAGCAGCTTGGATTGGGACAGAGCAGGAAACACCATATATTTT	CASSLDWDRAGNTIYF
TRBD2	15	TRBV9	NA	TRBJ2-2	TGTGCCAGCAGCGTCTCGCTAGCGGGCACCGGGGAGCTGTTTTTT	CASSVSLAGTGELFF
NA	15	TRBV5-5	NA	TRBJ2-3	TGTGCCAGCAGCTTTTCAGGGCTCTACACAGATACGCAGTATTTT	CASSFSGLYTDTQYF
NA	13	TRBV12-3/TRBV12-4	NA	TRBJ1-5	TGTGCCAGCAGGCAGGGCTACAATCAGCCCCAGCATTTT	CASRQGYNQPQHF
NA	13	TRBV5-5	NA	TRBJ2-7	TGTGCCAGCAGTGAAAACCCTCAGGGCCGGCAGTACTTC	CASSENPQGRQYF
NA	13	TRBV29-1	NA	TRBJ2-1	TGCAGCGGCGGATCAGCCTCCTACAATGAGCAGTTCTTC	CSGGSASYNEQFF
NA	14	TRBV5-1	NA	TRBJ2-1	TGCGCCAGCAGCGTTTTGGGGCGGGAAAATGAGCAGTTCTTC	CASSVLGRENEQFF
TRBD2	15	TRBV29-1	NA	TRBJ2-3	TGCAGCGTTAATCCTAGCGGGCTTAGCACAGATACGCAGTATTTT	CSVNPSGLSTDTQYF
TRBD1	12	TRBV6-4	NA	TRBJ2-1	TGTGCCAGCAGTCACACAGGGGGTGAGCAGTTCTTC	CASSHTGGEQFF
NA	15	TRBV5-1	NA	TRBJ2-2	TGCGCCAGCAGCTACGACACCGCGGGGACCGGGGAGCTGTTTTTT	CASSYDTAGTGELFF
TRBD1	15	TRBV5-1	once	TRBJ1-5	TGCGCCAGCAGCTTTGGACAGGGTGACAATCAGCCCCAGCATTTT	CASSFGQGDNQPQHF
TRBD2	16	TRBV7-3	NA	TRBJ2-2	TGTGCCAGCAGCTTAACGGGACTAGCCAACACCGGGGAGCTGTTTTTT	CASSLTGLANTGELFF